The clone carrying this TCR beta chain was seen a handful of times. Its antigen is not identified. This entry belongs to a study of cytotoxic CD8 clonotypes in ibrutinib-treated CLL. Study background: About 24 partial and 2 complete responses; at median 68 months, about 14 remitted, about 12 progressed.

Study results and limitations: At ibrutinib response, clonality increased, and at progression it declined back toward baseline.

Measured with immunoSEQ multiplex PCR; TCRdb has only the in-frame clones, and not every one. The sample gives around 91,000 clones, roughly 84% of which show up once; around 5% is in the top ten. This CDR3 comprises 13 residues. With 4 bases removed from V and 13 bases from J, the gap between germline ends came to 17 bases. Germline assignment: CDR1 SEHNR and CDR2 FQNEAQ (reference sequence). Sequencing used PBMCs, obtained before ibrutinib treatment. The chain employs TRBV7-9 and TRBJ1-5; perhaps TRBD1 as D (5 bases). This receptor was taken from a human donor with chronic lymphocytic leukemia. CDR3 region: CASSSGRGQTQHF. The CDR3 nucleotides are TGTGCCAGCAGCTCGGGGAGGGGTCAAACGCAGCATTTT.